This paragraph covers one T cell receptor (beta chain) sequence. Its antigen is undetermined. The data belong to a study of cytomegalovirus exposure and HLA in healthy donors. PCR amplification relied on 60 Vbeta primers (plus 13 Jbeta primers). Profiled with immunoSEQ multiplex PCR; TCRdb holds only in-frame clones, not every one. This table has approximately 180,000 clones, around 79% appearing once. The CDR3 totals 18 residues. V shed 4 bases and J 3 bases; nucleotides not matched to a gene: 13. Looked up from germline, CDR1 is MRHNA and CDR2 is SNTAGT. Findings of the study overall: In vitro experiments confirmed that a few CMV-associated chains were specific for CMV antigens. Later work found that TCR association rates differed between HLA loci; DRB1 had the most and HLA-C the fewest. The later analysis indicated that the majority of CMV-associated TCR beta chains appeared HLA-restricted. The study reported that TCR beta sequences accurately predicted HLA-A and HLA-B alleles in most subjects.

Sequences were obtained from PBMCs. The clonotype comes from a woman aged 45 to 65 in good health and CMV-seronegative. This rearrangement joins TRBV6-4 to TRBJ1-2; 11 bases agree with TRBD1. As DNA, the CDR3 is TGTGCCAGCAGTGTTTTGGGCCGCGGGACAGGGGGGGACTATGGCTACACCTTC. Its translation is CASSVLGRGTGGDYGYTF.